These T cell receptor beta chains were read from a single sample in a study of blood T cell repertoires in COVID-19. The table came from immunoSEQ multiplex PCR; TCRdb's copy has only in-frame clones and leaves some out. The data contain approximately 250,000 clones, around 88% of them singletons. The specimen was PBMCs or T cells enriched from blood (not recorded which). These receptors were obtained from a woman between 40 and 50 years old with acute COVID-19. Each CDR3 is given with its conserved first and last residue. The listing skips clone size in some rows; elsewhere it reads once, few, many or a size class.

TRBV6-6 . CASSGGSYNSPLHF
TRBV7-2 . CASSLSSGRASNEQFF
TRBV4-2 . CASSQDRTNEKLFF
TRBV5-5 . CASSAAGGTGTDTQYF
TRBV7-9 . CASSLAGASEKLFF
TRBV29-1 . CTGYRLGTDQNYGYTF
TRBV12-5 . CASGLPRTPIEGGELFF
TRBV10-2 . CASSEWELGWFF
TRBV21-1 . CASSKAGTGQETQYF
TRBV7-8 . CASSPPTGYRRTQYF
TRBV7-6 . CASSSNRAPGNQPQHF
TRBV4-1 . CASSQGLQGWETQYF
TRBV5-6 few CASSPEGAGVGYTF
TRBV7-9 . CASRGQGARNTEAFF
TRBV5-1 once CASSPRTSGGAAGELFF
TRBV29-1 . CSVDTGYTEVFF
TRBV27 . CASSPLRGSEAFF